Each of the 24 T cell receptor beta chains below was sequenced from the same sample in a study of beta chain features in type 1 diabetes. These receptors' targets are unknown. Expressed TCRB transcripts were sequenced after all isolated RNA was converted to cDNA. Some clones are missing from TCRdb's copy, which holds only in-frame ones; the method was immunoSEQ multiplex PCR. The sample consists of some 240,000 clones, 16% of them appearing once. Study findings and constraints: Type 1 diabetes patients had TCRB CDR3s that were shorter (moderately but significantly so) in all four CD4+ subsets.

Sequenced sample: naive CD4+ T cells from blood. These receptors were taken from a young man with type 1 diabetes.

The CDR3 reads CASSVEGLRNEQFF. Written as DNA, the CDR3 is TGTGCCAGCAGCGTAGAAGGGCTACGGAATGAGCAGTTCTTC. The chain combines TRBV9 with TRBJ2-1; the D is unclear. The germline V gene encodes CDR1 SGDLS and CDR2 YYNGEE. The CDR3 has 14 amino acids. Deletions cut 0 bases from V and 7 bases from J, with 11 bases between.

This clone has a handful of counts. The chain uses TRBV6-4 and TRBJ2-1; D is possibly TRBD2 (5 bases). Trimming pared 6 bases from V and 7 bases from J, leaving 7 bases between. This CDR3 spans 11 amino acids. Germline V CDR1 and CDR2: MRHNA, SNTAGT. The chain's CDR3 is CASRRGNEQFF. Here the CDR3 DNA reads TGTGCCAGCAGAAGAGGGAATGAGCAGTTCTTC.

The CDR3 DNA reads TGTGCCAGCAGTGCCTTCACTAGCGGGGGATCCTACGAGCAGTACTTC. As protein: CASSAFTSGGSYEQYF. The J gene is TRBJ2-7, the V gene TRBV6-1, with 11 positions matching TRBD2. The CDR3 is 16 amino acids. V was clipped by 4 bases and J by 1 base; unmatched bases: 6. Germline V gene lookup returns CDR1 MNHNS and CDR2 SASEGT.

This clone has just a few counts. The rearrangement joins TRBV18 to TRBJ2-7; 11 positions agree with TRBD2. The CDR3 runs 16 residues. J gave up 4 bases and V 3 bases, and 8 bases lay outside the gene matches. Germline V gene lookup returns CDR1 KGHSH and CDR2 LQKENI. DNA of the CDR3: TGTGCCAGCTCACCGAGGACTAGCGGGCCTTTTTACGAGCAGTACTTC. It codes for CASSPRTSGPFYEQYF.

The V gene is TRBV29-1, the J gene TRBJ2-6; D not resolved. The CDR3 totals 13 residues. The V end was cut by 2 bases, the J end by 0 bases, with 2 bases between. Germline V gene data show CDR1 as SQVTM and CDR2 as ANQGSEA. CDR3 DNA sequence: TGCAGCGTTGAACGCTCTGGGGCCAACGTCCTGACTTTC. This encodes CSVERSGANVLTF. The whole variable domain, remainder taken from reference TRBV29-1 and TRBJ2-6, is SAVISQKPSRDICQRGTSLTIQCQVDSQVTMMFWYRQQPGQSLTLIATANQGSEATYESGFVIDKFPISRPNLTFSTLTVSNMSPEDSSIYLCSVERSGANVLTFGAGSRLTVL.

This clone was seen more than once but under ten times. The chain couples TRBV7-9 to TRBJ1-1; D unresolved. Trimming left V 2 bases short and J 11 bases short, with 9 bases between. Looked up from germline, CDR1 is SEHNR and CDR2 is FQNEAQ (reference sequence). The CDR3 extends over 11 amino acids. The CDR3 sequence: CASSLKGRAFF. For the CDR3, the DNA is TGTGCCAGCAGCTTAAAAGGAAGGGCTTTCTTT.

This clone was seen only once. The CDR3 region has the DNA TGTGCCAGCAACACTGGAGGGAATTACGAGCAGTACTTC. Its translation is CASNTGGNYEQYF. The rearrangement uses TRBV11-2 and TRBJ2-7; a possible D gene is TRBD2 (6 bases). CDR3 length: 13 amino acids. The V gene's germline CDR1 is SGHAT and CDR2 FQNNGV. The V end lost 7 bases, the J end lost 4 bases, and 14 bases lay between the germline ends.

This clone has just a few counts. The V and J genes are TRBV30 and TRBJ2-1; 9 positions match TRBD1. V shed 0 bases and J 2 bases; nucleotides not matched to a gene: 2. This CDR3 contains 15 residues. Germline V gene lookup returns CDR1 GTSNPN and CDR2 SVGIG (reference sequence). The CDR3 DNA is TGTGCCTGGAGTGTGGGACAGGGCCCCTACAATGAGCAGTTCTTC. This sequence encodes CAWSVGQGPYNEQFF. Combining the CDR3 with reference TRBV30 and TRBJ2-1 gives the whole variable domain SQTIHQWPATLVQPVGSPLSLECTVEGTSNPNLYWYRQAAGRGLQLLFYSVGIGQISSEVPQNLSASRPQDRQFILSSKKLLLSDSGFYLCAWSVGQGPYNEQFFGPGTRLTVL.

The V gene is TRBV18, the J gene TRBJ2-4, with D possibly being TRBD2 (6 bases). Looked up from germline, CDR1 is KGHSH and CDR2 is LQKENI. V shed 2 bases and J shed 8 bases, with 10 bases lying between them. CDR3 length equals 13 residues. DNA of the CDR3: TGTGCCAGCTCACCAGAACAGCGGGACATTCAGTACTTC. Translation gives CASSPEQRDIQYF.

This clone was counted only a few times. The gene calls are TRBV29-1 and TRBJ2-2; 11 bases match TRBD1. With 4 bases clipped from V and 5 bases from J, the junction kept 9 bases outside the gene matches. Germline V lookup: CDR1 SQVTM, CDR2 ANQGSEA. This CDR3 is built from 16 residues. Here the CDR3 DNA reads TGCAGCGTTGCACGTCAGGGGACAGGGGGTACCGGGGAGCTGTTTTTT. Protein product: CSVARQGTGGTGELFF.

The rearrangement joins TRBV30 to TRBJ2-3, with D possibly TRBD2 on 6 matching bases. Germline values: CDR1 GTSNPN, CDR2 SVGIG (reference sequence). CDR3 length equals 13 residues. V dropped 5 bases and J dropped 2 bases, with 11 bases sitting between them. The DNA for the CDR3 is TGTGCCTGGGAGCGGGTTTCCACAGATACGCAGTATTTT. Protein: CAWERVSTDTQYF.

The V gene is TRBV9, the J gene TRBJ2-1; D tentatively fits TRBD1 or TRBD2 (5 bases each). The germline V gene has CDR1 SGDLS and CDR2 YYNGEE. The germline V and J ends were trimmed by 3 bases and 2 bases, with 12 bases remaining between them. The CDR3 consists of 15 residues. The DNA of the CDR3 is TGTGCCAGCAGCGGAGACGGGACCACCTACAATGAGCAGTTCTTC. Protein product: CASSGDGTTYNEQFF.

This clone was found a few times. The chain links TRBV29-1 to TRBJ1-1, with 9 bases identical to TRBD1. The germline CDR1 and CDR2 sequences are SQVTM and ANQGSEA. This CDR3 is built from 14 residues. V gave up 5 bases and J gave up 4 bases; unmatched junction bases: 8. CDR3 DNA: TGCAGCGTTCGGCGGACAGGGGCGTCCACTGAAGCTTTCTTT. Its protein is CSVRRTGASTEAFF.

The rearrangement uses TRBV7-9 and TRBJ1-1, with 8 bases fitting TRBD1. Germline V CDR1 and CDR2: SEHNR, FQNEAQ (reference sequence). This CDR3 has 16 residues. Trimming at V came to 6 bases and at J to 2 bases, leaving 11 bases not matched to a gene. CDR3 in DNA: TGTGCCAGCAGTCCCGGACAGGGACCCGGAAACACTGAAGCTTTCTTT. Translation: CASSPGQGPGNTEAFF.

This clone showed up just a few times. The chain couples TRBV6-5 to TRBJ2-5; weak D call: TRBD2 (5 bases). Germline loops: CDR1 MNHEY, CDR2 SVGAGI. CDR3 length: 15 amino acids. V was pared by 2 bases and J by 1 base, with 11 bases between. In nucleotides, the CDR3 is TGTGCCAGCAGTTACGTCCCGGGGATCCAAGAGACCCAGTACTTC. As protein: CASSYVPGIQETQYF.

The chain links TRBV30 to TRBJ2-3, with D unresolved. The CDR3 length is 13 residues. Between the trimmed V and J ends, which lost 5 bases and 2 bases, there was a span of 11 bases. CDR1 and CDR2 (germline): GTSNPN, SVGIG (reference sequence). CDR3 nucleotide sequence: TGTGCCTGGGCGTGGGAAACCACAGATACGCAGTATTTT. Translation gives CAWAWETTDTQYF.

To note about this clone: The same CDR3 is also encoded by other DNA sequences in this sample. CDR3 bases: TGCAGTGCTAGTATTGAGACCCAGTACTTC. Its protein product is CSASIETQYF. The rearrangement joins TRBV20-1 to TRBJ2-5, with D uncertain. Germline-derived CDR1 and CDR2 are DFQATT and SNEGSKA (reference sequence). Trimming left V 3 bases short and J 5 bases short, with 4 bases between. This CDR3 region has 10 residues.

This clone was recorded once. CDR3 sequence reads: CASSQVIVGSYNEQFF. DNA for the CDR3: TGCGCCAGCAGCCAAGTCATCGTAGGCTCCTACAATGAGCAGTTCTTC. V usage is TRBV4-1 and J usage is TRBJ2-1; D unclear. Trimming cost V 1 base and J 0 bases, with 10 bases left between them. CDR1 and CDR2 (germline): MGHRA, YSYEKL. CDR3 length: 16 amino acids.

In its sample, this clone was seen a few times. CDR3 in DNA: TGCAGCGTTGAAGTAACGGCCAAGCCCTACGAGCAGTACTTC. It is translated as CSVEVTAKPYEQYF. V gene TRBV29-1 combines with J gene TRBJ2-7; D uncertain. Germline CDR1 and CDR2: SQVTM and ANQGSEA. The V gene lost 1 base and the J gene lost 2 bases, with 12 bases spanning the gap. The CDR3 has 14 residues.

Only a few counts were recorded for this clone. The J gene is TRBJ2-7, the V gene TRBV14, with unresolved D. Germline V CDR1 and CDR2: SGHDN, FVKESK. Trimming took 0 bases from V and 0 from J, leaving 15 bases between them. CDR3 size: 17 residues. The CDR3: CASSQDRRTWSSYEQYF. DNA for the CDR3: TGTGCCAGCAGCCAAGATCGACGGACCTGGAGCTCCTACGAGCAGTACTTC.

This clone was picked up a small number of times. The chain combines TRBV4-3 with TRBJ2-3; D remains ambiguous. The germline V and J ends were trimmed by 0 bases and 5 bases, with 6 bases remaining between them. CDR1 and CDR2 (germline): LGHNA, YSLEER. The CDR3 length is 13 residues. In DNA form, the CDR3 reads TGCGCCAGCAGCCAAGAGTATGAAGATACGCAGTATTTT. It is translated as CASSQEYEDTQYF.

The V gene is TRBV2, the J gene TRBJ2-6; unclear D gene. The germline V gene has CDR1 SNHLY and CDR2 FYNNEI. The V gene lost 7 bases and the J gene lost 2 bases, with 15 bases spanning the gap. The CDR3 has 16 residues. The CDR3 sequence is CASTPNGVPGANVLTF. The CDR3 region has the DNA TGTGCCAGCACCCCCAACGGCGTCCCTGGGGCCAACGTCCTGACTTTC.

This rearrangement joins TRBV7-3 to TRBJ2-2; the D is unclear. The CDR3 has 14 residues. Germline CDR1 reads SGHTA; CDR2 reads FQGTGA. V lost 0 bases, J lost 3 bases, and 5 bases lay in between. In nucleotides, the CDR3 is TGTGCCAGCAGCTTAACAAGGGACACCGGGGAGCTGTTTTTT. It yields the protein CASSLTRDTGELFF.

This clone was counted between two and nine times. The chain combines TRBV28 with TRBJ2-1; D remains ambiguous. Germline lookup yields CDR1 MDHEN and CDR2 SYDVKM. This CDR3 has 13 residues. The V end lost 4 bases, the J end lost 5 bases, and 9 bases lay between the germline ends. As DNA, the CDR3 is TGTGCCAGCAGTTCGGCTCTAAACAATGAGCAGTTCTTC. As protein: CASSSALNNEQFF.